These 22 T cell receptor beta chains share one sample of origin, sequenced in a study of T cells in Graves' hyperthyroidism and ophthalmopathy. TCR beta CDR3 region amplification was performed from RNA transcripts. The HTBI set primed first-round TCR CDR3 RT-PCR. TCRdb redid the calling of the multiplex PCR reads with MiXCR, one entry per CDR3 protein. The data show roughly 420,000 distinct CDR3 sequences, 15% to 19% seen once. Material for sequencing was blood. Receptors originate from a young woman with Graves' hyperthyroidism.

This clonotype has ten or more counts. The V and J genes are TRBV12-3 or TRBV12-4 and TRBJ1-1; 8 positions match TRBD1. The length of the CDR3 is 16 residues. Germline trimming cut 5 bases from V and 4 bases from J; bases unmatched to any gene: 12. CDR3 sequence reads: CASSRVAATGVTEAFF. In DNA, the CDR3 is TGTGCCAGCAGTCGGGTCGCCGCGACAGGGGTCACTGAAGCTTTCTTT.

This clonotype was seen only a few times. The V gene is TRBV12-3 or TRBV12-4, the J gene TRBJ2-1; 7 bases fit TRBD1. The CDR3 runs 13 residues. Trimming took 9 bases from V and 4 from J; bases not matched to a gene: 6. Here the CDR3 DNA reads TGTGCCAGTACCGGGACAGAGTACAATGAGCAGTTCTTC. Its translation is CASTGTEYNEQFF.

The chain has TRBV3-1 and TRBJ2-2, with D unclear. The CDR3 runs 16 residues. The germline CDR1 and CDR2 sequences are LGHDT and YNNKEL (reference sequence). Trimming removed 6 bases from V and 0 bases from J, with 14 bases in between. CDR3 in DNA: TGTGCCAGCAGTCGCACAGATAGAACGAACACCGGGGAGCTGTTTTTT. It is translated as CASSRTDRTNTGELFF.

This clonotype has a count of ten or more. The chain recombines TRBV3-1 with TRBJ2-7; D unresolved. Germline V gene sequence: CDR1 LGHDT, CDR2 YNNKEL (reference sequence). The V end lost 3 bases, the J end lost 4 bases, and 4 bases lay between the germline ends. CDR3 size: 11 residues. The CDR3, as DNA: TGTGCCAGCAGCCAGCAATACGAGCAGTACTTC. Translation gives CASSQQYEQYF.

The chain couples TRBV27 to TRBJ1-2, with TRBD1 matching 7 bases. With 7 bases clipped from V and 7 bases from J, the junction kept 12 bases outside the gene matches. Germline CDR1 is MNHEY and CDR2 is SMNVEV (reference sequence). This CDR3 is built from 14 residues. CDR3 region: CASTTDRVKVGYTF. CDR3 nucleotide sequence: TGTGCCAGCACAACCGACAGGGTAAAAGTTGGCTACACCTTC.

At least ten counts were recorded for this clonotype. This chain uses TRBV19 with TRBJ1-5; unclear D gene. V lost 3 bases and J 5 bases, leaving 14 bases between the germline ends. Germline V lookup: CDR1 LNHDA, CDR2 SQIVND (reference sequence). The CDR3 sequence is 15 residues long. The CDR3 loop reads CASSMEYAGYQPQHF. The CDR3 DNA reads as TGTGCCAGTAGTATGGAGTACGCGGGTTATCAGCCCCAGCATTTT.

The chain combines TRBV6-5 with TRBJ1-2; D is perhaps TRBD1 (5 bases). Germline CDR1 reads MNHEY; CDR2 reads SVGAGI. V was pared by 2 bases and J by 2 bases, with 9 bases between. The CDR3 runs to 14 residues. In DNA form, the CDR3 reads TGTGCCAGCAGTTACGGACAAACCAACTATGGCTACACCTTC. This gives the protein CASSYGQTNYGYTF.

This clonotype has a count of ten or more. The chain uses TRBV7-2 and TRBJ2-2; 10 bases align to TRBD2. Germline V gene lookup returns CDR1 SGHTA and CDR2 FQGNSA. V shed 7 bases, J shed 1 base, and the junction held 3 bases outside the gene matches. The length of the CDR3 is 15 residues. The CDR3 sequence: CASTASGGNTGELFF. The CDR3 DNA reads TGTGCCAGCACCGCTAGCGGGGGGAACACCGGGGAGCTGTTTTTT.

This chain connects TRBV29-1 to TRBJ1-1; tentatively, D is TRBD1 (5 bases). The CDR3 covers 13 residues. Trimming took off 6 bases at V and 3 bases at J, with 14 bases between the two ends. The V gene's germline CDR1 is SQVTM and CDR2 ANQGSEA. CDR3 DNA: TGCAGCGTAGGCCTGGGGGGTCACACTGAAGCTTTCTTT. Its translation is CSVGLGGHTEAFF.

V usage is TRBV27 and J usage is TRBJ2-3, with D tentatively TRBD2 (5 bases). The CDR3 sequence is 12 residues long. V shed 5 bases and J shed 4 bases, with 7 bases lying between them. Looked up from germline, CDR1 is MNHEY and CDR2 is SMNVEV (reference sequence). CDR3 protein: CASSTGADTQYF. The CDR3 bases are TGTGCCAGCAGTACCGGGGCAGATACGCAGTATTTT.

This clonotype occurred a few times. This chain connects TRBV6-5 to TRBJ2-1, with unresolved D. Germline V gene sequence: CDR1 MNHEY, CDR2 SVGAGI. Trimming stripped 6 bases from V and 4 bases from J, with 10 bases between. The CDR3 runs 13 residues. CDR3 nucleotide sequence: TGTGCCAGCAGCGGGTTTTTGTACAATGAGCAGTTCTTC. Protein sequence: CASSGFLYNEQFF.

The table lists this clonotype with a few counts. This chain joins TRBV7-2 and TRBJ2-3, with 14 bases lining up with TRBD2. The V and J ends lost 5 bases and 11 bases, in that order; junction bases with no gene match: 12. Germline V lookup: CDR1 SGHTA, CDR2 FQGNSA. CDR3 length equals 16 residues. In DNA, the CDR3 is TGTGCCAGCAGCCCTGGACTAGCGGGGGGTAGGGTAAGGCAGTATTTT. This translates into CASSPGLAGGRVRQYF.

This clonotype was counted a few times. The germline gene is not matched at one end of the junction; a read error may be the cause. The chain uses TRBV18 and TRBJ2-5; D is unresolved. Germline CDR1 reads KGHSH; CDR2 reads LQKENI. This CDR3 is built from 14 residues. CDR3 DNA sequence: TGTGCCAGCCCACCATTCCCCCACCAAGAGACCCAGTACTTC. Its protein is CASPPFPHQETQYF.

The chain employs TRBV20-1 and TRBJ1-3; D is unclear. V gave up 2 bases and J gave up 3 bases, with 5 bases separating them. Per germline, CDR1 DFQATT and CDR2 SNEGSKA (reference sequence). The CDR3 loop spans 12 amino acids. The CDR3 coding sequence is TGCAGTGCTAGAACGGTTGGAAACACCATATATTTT. As protein: CSARTVGNTIYF.

The gene calls are TRBV5-1 and TRBJ2-2; D unresolved. V lost 4 bases to trimming and J lost 2 bases, with 9 bases between them. Germline CDR1 and CDR2: SGHRS and YFSETQ. The CDR3 contains 14 residues. Here the CDR3 DNA reads TGCGCCAGCAGCCGGGCCGTAAACACCGGGGAGCTGTTTTTT. It translates to CASSRAVNTGELFF.

This clonotype came up many times. The rearrangement links TRBV5-1 to TRBJ2-1; 12 bases line up with TRBD2. This CDR3 is 16 amino acids long. The junction had 6 bases not matched to a gene; V was cut back by 4 bases and J by 4 bases. Germline CDR1 is SGHRS and CDR2 is YFSETQ. The CDR3, as DNA: TGCGCCAGCAGCATCCTGACTAGCGGGGGATACAATGAGCAGTTCTTC. Its protein is CASSILTSGGYNEQFF.

This clonotype was seen a few times. The chain has TRBV6-2 or TRBV6-3 and TRBJ2-2; 7 bases fit TRBD2. The CDR3 extends over 14 amino acids. CDR1 MNHEY and CDR2 SVGEGT come from the germline V gene. The V and J ends lost 7 bases and 3 bases, in that order; junction bases with no gene match: 5. DNA for the CDR3: TGTGCCAGCAATGGCGGGGGTTACACCGGGGAGCTGTTTTTT. As protein: CASNGGGYTGELFF.

This clonotype has ten or more counts. This chain joins TRBV4-2 and TRBJ1-1; TRBD1 is a possible D gene (5 bases). V was pared by 2 bases and J by 1 base, with 17 bases between. The germline CDR1 and CDR2 sequences are LGHNA and YNFKEQ. CDR3 length: 17 amino acids. CDR3 DNA sequence: TGTGCCAGCAGCCAACCCTTATGGGGCATAAGGAACACTGAAGCTTTCTTT. Translation gives CASSQPLWGIRNTEAFF.

CDR3 nucleotides: TGCGCCAGCAGCCAAGAGACTAGCGGGAGGGCCGCGTTCTTC. Amino acid sequence: CASSQETSGRAAFF. V is TRBV4-1 and J is TRBJ2-1, with 14 bases matching TRBD2. CDR3 length equals 14 residues. V lost 0 bases, J lost 15 bases, and 4 bases stayed unmatched. CDR1 is MGHRA, CDR2 YSYEKL, per germline.

This clonotype was observed at least ten times. The V gene is TRBV7-9, the J gene TRBJ1-1, with 8 bases aligning to TRBD1. The germline CDR1 and CDR2 sequences are SEHNR and FQNEAQ (reference sequence). The CDR3 runs 13 residues. J lost 4 bases, V lost 4 bases, and 2 bases had no gene match. CDR3 DNA sequence: TGTGCCAGCAGCTCCCAGGGGGCCACTGAAGCTTTCTTT. The encoded protein is CASSSQGATEAFF.

This clonotype was recorded at least ten times. The chain carries TRBV4-1 and TRBJ1-2; D unclear. V was cut by 2 bases and J by 7 bases, with 11 bases left in between. This CDR3 is 13 amino acids long. Per germline, CDR1 MGHRA and CDR2 YSYEKL. As DNA, the CDR3 is TGCGCCAGCAGCCAAATTCTGGACGCTGGCTACACCTTC. Amino acid sequence: CASSQILDAGYTF.

On this clonotype itself: Since no conserved phenylalanine or tryptophan closes the CDR3, a read error is the likely cause. The chain combines TRBV20-1 with TRBJ2-7, with D perhaps TRBD2 (7 bases). Germline V gives CDR1 DFQATT, CDR2 SNEGSKA (reference sequence). The CDR3 covers 15 residues. V lost 4 bases and J lost 2, with 18 bases in between. CDR3 in DNA: TGCAGTGCTATACGACTAGGGGGGGAGACCTACGAGCAGTACCTC. Protein product: CSAIRLGGETYEQYL.